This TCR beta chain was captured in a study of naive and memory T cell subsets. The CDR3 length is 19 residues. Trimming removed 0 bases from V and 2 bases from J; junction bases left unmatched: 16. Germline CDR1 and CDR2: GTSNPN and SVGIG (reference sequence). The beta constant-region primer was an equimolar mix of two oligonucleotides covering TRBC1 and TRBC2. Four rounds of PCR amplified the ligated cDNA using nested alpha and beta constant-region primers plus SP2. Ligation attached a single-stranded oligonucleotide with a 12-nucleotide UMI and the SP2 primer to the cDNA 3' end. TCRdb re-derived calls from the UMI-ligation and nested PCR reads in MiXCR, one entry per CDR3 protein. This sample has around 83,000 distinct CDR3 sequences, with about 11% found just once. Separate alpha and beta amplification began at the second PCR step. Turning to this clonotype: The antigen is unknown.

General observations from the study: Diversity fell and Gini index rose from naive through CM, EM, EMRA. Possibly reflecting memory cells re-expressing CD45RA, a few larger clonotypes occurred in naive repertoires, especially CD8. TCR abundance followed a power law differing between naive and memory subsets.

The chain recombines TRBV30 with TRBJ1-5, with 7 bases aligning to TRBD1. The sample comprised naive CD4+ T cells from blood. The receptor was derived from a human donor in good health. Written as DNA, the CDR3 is TGTGCCTGGAGTGTACGGGGACAGATCTACTACGGAGGCAATCAGCCCCAGCATTTT. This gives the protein CAWSVRGQIYYGGNQPQHF. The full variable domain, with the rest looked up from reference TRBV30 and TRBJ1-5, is SQTIHQWPATLVQPVGSPLSLECTVEGTSNPNLYWYRQAAGRGLQLLFYSVGIGQISSEVPQNLSASRPQDRQFILSSKKLLLSDSGFYLCAWSVRGQIYYGGNQPQHFGDGTRLSIL.